These T cell receptor beta chains were read from a single sample in a study of CD8+ T cells in alopecia areata. Sequenced by immunoSEQ multiplex PCR; TCRdb stores in-frame clones only, minus some. The data show some 120,000 clones, with 61% seen just once and 4.5% to 6% held by the top ten. The sequencing here drew on CD4+ T cells sorted from blood, taken at week 4, from a patient treated with tofacitinib. These receptors came from a human donor with alopecia areata. The CDR3 runs from the conserved cysteine through the conserved F or W. The order of the fields is CDR3 protein, CDR3 DNA, clone size, J gene, V gene, D gene. The D gene is left open where the match is weak. Rows give clone size only sometimes, using once, few, many, or a class for an expanded clone.

CASSDPREGGYGYTF	TGTGCCAGCAGTGACCCGAGAGAAGGGGGCTATGGCTACACCTTC	NA	TRBJ1-2	TRBV25-1	NA
CAWSYRNTGELFF	TGTGCCTGGAGTTACAGGAACACCGGGGAGCTGTTTTTT	NA	TRBJ2-2	TRBV30	NA
CSVEDRATGGIGGYTF	TGCAGCGTTGAAGATCGGGCGACAGGGGGAATAGGAGGCTACACCTTC	NA	TRBJ1-2	TRBV29-1	TRBD1
CASRPSSGQGDYEQYF	TGTGCCAGCAGACCATCGTCGGGACAGGGTGATTACGAGCAGTACTTC	NA	TRBJ2-7	TRBV7-2	TRBD1
CSVDRHTEAFF	TGCAGCGTTGACAGACACACTGAAGCTTTCTTT	few	TRBJ1-1	TRBV29-1	NA
CASSLGDAMGDTQYF	TGTGCCAGCAGCTTAGGGGATGCTATGGGGGATACGCAGTATTTT	NA	TRBJ2-3	TRBV7-2	NA
CASSLQGDTEAFF	TGTGCCAGCAGCTTACAGGGGGACACTGAAGCTTTCTTT	NA	TRBJ1-1	TRBV7-2	TRBD1
CAWTGTGGSDTQYF	TGTGCCTGGACCGGGACAGGGGGCTCCGATACGCAGTATTTT	NA	TRBJ2-3	TRBV30	TRBD1
CASSRSATTGFFGEQYF	TGTGCCAGCAGCCGTTCTGCCACGACGGGGTTTTTCGGCGAGCAGTACTTC	NA	TRBJ2-7	TRBV5-4	NA
CASSPHSNTEAFF	TGTGCCAGCTCACCACACTCGAACACTGAAGCTTTCTTT	few	TRBJ1-1	TRBV18	NA
CASSLAETSGTQYF	TGTGCCAGCAGCTTAGCGGAGACTAGCGGCACGCAGTATTTT	NA	TRBJ2-3	TRBV7-9	TRBD2
CASSLPRLAGQETQYF	TGTGCCAGCAGCTTGCCCCGACTAGCGGGACAAGAGACCCAGTACTTC	NA	TRBJ2-5	TRBV5-4	TRBD2
CASSQPQETQYF	TGTGCCAGCAGCCAACCCCAAGAGACCCAGTACTTC	NA	TRBJ2-5	TRBV5-5	NA
CASSFDDRDSYGYTF	TGTGCCAGCAGTTTCGATGACAGGGACAGCTATGGCTACACCTTC	few	TRBJ1-2	TRBV27	TRBD1
CSVGDKNYGYTF	TGCAGCGTAGGGGACAAAAACTATGGCTACACCTTC	NA	TRBJ1-2	TRBV29-1	NA
CASSGDSNYGYTF	TGTGCCAGCAGTGGGGACAGCAACTATGGCTACACCTTC	NA	TRBJ1-2	TRBV6-5	TRBD1
CAWRQRPTGGYTF	TGTGCCTGGAGACAGCGCCCTACGGGAGGCTACACCTTC	NA	TRBJ1-2	TRBV30	NA
CASSLESNQPQHF	TGTGCCAGCAGCTTAGAGAGCAATCAGCCCCAGCATTTT	NA	TRBJ1-5	TRBV7-2	NA
CAISDTDRTNYGYTF	TGTGCCATCAGCGACACGGACAGGACTAACTATGGCTACACCTTC	NA	TRBJ1-2	TRBV10-3	TRBD1
CSVQQSTGSDTQYF	TGCAGCGTGCAACAGTCTACGGGGTCAGATACGCAGTATTTT	NA	TRBJ2-3	TRBV29-1	NA
CASSYSRSGRSYEQYF	TGTGCCAGCAGTTACTCGAGAAGCGGGAGGTCCTACGAGCAGTACTTC	NA	TRBJ2-7	TRBV6-5	TRBD2
CASSPRTGGVPMNYTF	TGTGCCAGCAGCCCGAGGACAGGGGGCGTACCTATGAACTACACCTTC	many	TRBJ1-2	TRBV9	TRBD1
CASSFSLKGENTEAFF	TGTGCCAGCAGTTTTTCGTTGAAGGGGGAGAACACTGAAGCTTTCTTT	NA	TRBJ1-1	TRBV28	NA
CASSFRPAVNIQYF	TGTGCCAGCAGTTTCCGCCCTGCAGTTAACATTCAGTACTTC	few	TRBJ2-4	TRBV6-1	NA
CASRGGLGRGHNEQFF	TGTGCCAGCAGGGGCGGACTAGGGAGGGGCCACAATGAGCAGTTCTTC	NA	TRBJ2-1	TRBV7-8	TRBD2
CASSWGVSSGANVLTF	TGCGCCAGCAGTTGGGGGGTCAGCTCTGGGGCCAACGTCCTGACTTTC	few	TRBJ2-6	TRBV4-3	NA
CASSPPGTYNEQFF	TGTGCCAGCAGCCCCCCCGGGACCTACAATGAGCAGTTCTTC	NA	TRBJ2-1	TRBV9	NA
CAISESGGSGTNEQFF	TGTGCCATCAGTGAGTCAGGAGGTAGCGGAACCAATGAGCAGTTCTTC	NA	TRBJ2-1	TRBV10-3	NA
CASSQGGSAYEQYF	TGTGCCAGCAGCCAAGGAGGGTCTGCCTACGAGCAGTACTTC	NA	TRBJ2-7	TRBV4-2	NA
CASSRGTVGFYGYTF	TGCGCCAGCAGCCGCGGGACCGTCGGCTTCTATGGCTACACCTTC	NA	TRBJ1-2	TRBV4-1	NA
CASSFTQATNEKLFF	TGTGCCAGCAGCTTTACACAGGCAACTAATGAAAAACTGTTTTTT	few	TRBJ1-4	TRBV5-4	NA
CASSYGQTYEQYF	TGTGCCAGCAGTTACGGGCAGACCTACGAGCAGTACTTC	NA	TRBJ2-7	TRBV6-6	NA
CASSQNGNSPLHF	TGCGCCAGCAGCCAAAACGGTAATTCACCCCTCCACTTT	NA	TRBJ1-6	TRBV4-3	NA
CSVERGSGNTIYF	TGCAGCGTTGAACGCGGGTCCGGAAACACCATATATTTT	NA	TRBJ1-3	TRBV29-1	NA
CATSRDPGGRTTVYEQYF	TGTGCCACCAGCAGAGATCCAGGCGGCAGAACCACCGTCTACGAGCAGTACTTC	NA	TRBJ2-7	TRBV15	NA
CASSVTSGGGNIQYF	TGTGCCAGCAGCGTGACTAGCGGCGGGGGAAACATTCAGTACTTC	NA	TRBJ2-4	TRBV9	TRBD2
CASSLVFSQGSYEQYF	TGTGCCAGCAGCTTAGTGTTTTCACAGGGCTCCTACGAGCAGTACTTC	NA	TRBJ2-7	TRBV7-2	NA
CASSLGTSGDEQYF	TGTGCCAGCAGTTTGGGGACTAGCGGAGACGAGCAGTACTTC	NA	TRBJ2-7	TRBV27	TRBD2
CASLRDRESTDTQYF	TGTGCCAGCTTGAGGGACAGGGAAAGCACAGATACGCAGTATTTT	NA	TRBJ2-3	TRBV18	TRBD1
CAIGTSGPANTGELFF	TGTGCCATCGGGACTAGCGGACCAGCGAACACCGGGGAGCTGTTTTTT	NA	TRBJ2-2	TRBV10-3	TRBD2
CASSLARHNMNTEAFF	TGCGCCAGCAGCTTGGCAAGGCACAATATGAACACTGAAGCTTTCTTT	NA	TRBJ1-1	TRBV5-1	NA
CASSTYSGWSNEQFF	TGTGCCAGTAGTACGTATAGCGGGTGGTCGAATGAGCAGTTCTTC	NA	TRBJ2-1	TRBV19	TRBD2
CASSLSGGGEQYF	TGTGCCAGCAGCTTATCCGGTGGGGGCGAGCAGTACTTC	NA	TRBJ2-7	TRBV7-2	NA
CASSEQGAKGYTF	TGTGCCAGCAGCGAACAGGGGGCTAAGGGCTACACCTTC	NA	TRBJ1-2	TRBV7-9	TRBD1
CAISESLASDTQYF	TGTGCCATCAGTGAGTCCCTAGCGTCAGATACGCAGTATTTT	NA	TRBJ2-3	TRBV10-3	NA
CATRGLAGFPSNF	TGTGCCACGAGGGGACTAGCGGGCTTCCCGTCGAACTTC	NA	TRBJ2-7	TRBV10-3	TRBD2
CASCPGRGNTEAFF	TGTGCCAGCTGCCCAGGCAGAGGGAACACTGAAGCTTTCTTT	NA	TRBJ1-1	TRBV2	NA
CASSSLTSTSTDTQYF	TGCGCCAGCAGCTCGCTGACTAGTACTAGCACAGATACGCAGTATTTT	few	TRBJ2-3	TRBV5-1	NA
CASSSGLAAKNIQYF	TGCGCCAGCAGCTCCGGACTAGCGGCCAAAAACATTCAGTACTTC	NA	TRBJ2-4	TRBV5-1	TRBD2
CASSQEGRTAGELFF	TGCGCCAGCAGCCAAGAAGGGCGTACAGCCGGGGAGCTGTTTTTT	NA	TRBJ2-2	TRBV4-3	NA
CASSEHTGILEAFF	TGTGCCAGCAGTGAACATACAGGCATTCTTGAAGCTTTCTTT	NA	TRBJ1-1	TRBV6-5	NA
CSVRDRVDQPQHF	TGCAGCGTCCGGGACAGGGTTGATCAGCCCCAGCATTTT	once	TRBJ1-5	TRBV29-1	TRBD1
CASSPPRDRRPGGYTF	TGTGCCAGCTCACCACCTCGGGACAGGCGCCCCGGAGGCTACACCTTC	NA	TRBJ1-2	TRBV18	TRBD1
CASSLGRGNNSPLHF	TGTGCCAGCAGCTTGGGCAGGGGGAATAATTCACCCCTCCACTTT	NA	TRBJ1-6	TRBV7-3	TRBD1
CASSVDSTGWDSPLHF	TGTGCCAGCAGCGTAGACAGTACGGGCTGGGATTCACCCCTCCACTTT	NA	TRBJ1-6	TRBV9	NA
CAWSVRDPVTDTQYF	TGTGCCTGGAGTGTTAGGGATCCCGTCACAGATACGCAGTATTTT	NA	TRBJ2-3	TRBV30	NA
CASSFLETQYF	TGTGCCAGCAGTTTTCTTGAGACCCAGTACTTC	NA	TRBJ2-5	TRBV25-1	NA